This T cell receptor beta chain stems from a study of response to subunit inactivated influenza vaccine. The CDR3 runs to 13 residues. Germline V gene data show CDR1 as LGHNA and CDR2 as YNFKEQ. The germline V and J ends were trimmed by 2 bases and 4 bases, with 7 bases remaining between them. TCRdb recomputed calls from the RT-PCR reads with MiXCR, one row per CDR3 protein. The sample has about 240,000 distinct CDR3 sequences; 12% are singletons. Study results and caveats: Authors suggested each seasonal influenza vaccination recruits few new T cells.

As for this clonotype: Antigen unknown.

The receptor's source is a man aged 50 to 59 who received an inactivated influenza vaccine. Here the sequenced sample was non-naive T cells sorted from PBMCs, taken less than 15 days before vaccination. The V gene is TRBV4-2, the J gene TRBJ2-3; maybe TRBD1 (6 bases). The CDR3 sequence is CASSQRTADTQYF. The CDR3 nucleotides are TGTGCCAGCAGCCAAAGGACAGCAGATACGCAGTATTTT.